The clone carrying this TCR beta chain ranks as medium-sized (0.01 to 0.1%). What it binds is not known. Original data processing: Clinicopathological groups of papillary thyroid cancer showed CDR3 differences that were used to build a distant-metastasis classifier. MiXCR re-clonotyped the PCR reads for TCRdb. The V and J calls and clone size come from TCRdb's table, not from the authors' own analysis. The table shows tens of thousands of clones, with approximately 20% occurring only once. Patients underwent thyroid surgery, and none had received any treatment before it. The CDR3 is 14 amino acids. V was cut by 1 base and J by 0 bases, with 6 bases left in between. CDR1 and CDR2 (germline): SGHRS, YFSETQ. The sample belongs to a study of metastatic and nonmetastatic thyroid tumors. About the research overall: Samples came from malignant and benign thyroid patients, and repertoires were compared across blood and tumor or nodule tissue. Broader study findings: For both blood and tumor, malignant thyroid tumors reportedly showed significantly higher TCR beta diversity than benign nodules did.

The chain joins TRBV5-1 to TRBJ2-3, with D uncertain. Material: blood. The receptor was derived from a male donor with papillary thyroid cancer or a benign thyroid nodule (not recorded which). Some clones in this sample may be carry-over from other donors' samples. For the CDR3, the DNA is TGCGCCAGCAGCTTGACCCTTAGCACAGATACGCAGTATTTT. Translation gives CASSLTLSTDTQYF.